These 19 T cell receptor beta chains came from one sample sequenced in a study of B cell selection in AIRE deficiency. CD4+CD127+ cells were sorted as the conventional CD4 T cells. Assay: immunoSEQ multiplex PCR; the TCRdb copy retains only in-frame clones and omits some. The table shows roughly 25,000 clones, with 95% to 98% occurring only once. The sequenced sample consisted of CD4+CD127+ conventional T cells sorted from PBMCs. These receptors came from a human donor in good health.

This chain joins TRBV4-3 and TRBJ2-2, with D perhaps matching TRBD2 (6 bases). The V end lost 3 bases, the J end lost 5 bases, and 16 bases lay between the germline ends. The CDR3 is 16 amino acids. Germline-derived CDR1 and CDR2 are LGHNA and YSLEER. The CDR3 is CASSQEGGGVTGELFF. The CDR3, as DNA: TGCGCCAGCAGCCAGGAGGGCGGAGGGGTAACCGGGGAGCTGTTTTTT.

The chain is built from TRBV28 and TRBJ2-5; 8 positions match TRBD2. The CDR3 loop spans 17 amino acids. Germline CDR1 and CDR2: MDHEN and SYDVKM. J was trimmed by 1 base and V by 5 bases; bases with no gene match: 12. CDR3 nucleotide sequence: TGTGCCAGCAGTGACTCCGGGAGGGGCTTAATCCAAGAGACCCAGTACTTC. Its translation is CASSDSGRGLIQETQYF.

The genes are TRBV7-8 and TRBJ2-1, with a possible D match to TRBD1 (6 bases). Trimming shortened V by 5 bases and J by 5 bases, and 13 bases separated the two germline ends. From germline, CDR1 is SGHVS and CDR2 FQNEAQ. CDR3 length: 14 residues. CDR3 in DNA: TGTGCCAGCAGCGCTAGGGACAACAACAATGAGCAGTTCTTC. This sequence encodes CASSARDNNNEQFF.

This chain connects TRBV11-3 to TRBJ2-7, with D perhaps TRBD2 (6 bases). Germline V gene sequence: CDR1 SGHNT, CDR2 YENEEA. Deletions cut 5 bases from V and 3 bases from J, with 11 bases between. CDR3 length: 13 amino acids. The CDR3 nucleotides are TGTGCCAGCAGCCCTGGGCGGGACTACGAGCAGTACTTC. It yields the protein CASSPGRDYEQYF.

The V call is TRBV7-6, the J call TRBJ2-6; D is ambiguous. The CDR3 covers 16 residues. Germline V CDR1 and CDR2: SGHVS, FNYEAQ. V lost 2 bases to trimming and J lost 2 bases, with 10 bases between them. The CDR3 region is CASSLRPGPGANVLTF. The CDR3, as DNA: TGTGCCAGCAGCTTAAGGCCGGGCCCTGGGGCCAACGTCCTGACTTTC.

The chain employs TRBV7-9 and TRBJ2-1; either TRBD1 or TRBD2 may fit D (6 bases each). CDR3 length: 14 amino acids. The germline V and J ends were trimmed by 3 bases and 6 bases, with 12 bases remaining between them. The V gene's germline CDR1 is SEHNR and CDR2 FQNEAQ (reference sequence). CDR3 sequence reads: CASSLLGGGNEQFF. The CDR3, as DNA: TGTGCCAGCAGCTTGTTAGGGGGAGGCAATGAGCAGTTCTTC.

CDR3 bases: TGTGCCAGCAGCGCCCGGGACGCCGGGCCCGATGAGCAGTTCTTC. Protein product: CASSARDAGPDEQFF. The V call is TRBV9, the J call TRBJ2-1; D possibly uses TRBD1 or TRBD2 (5 bases each). Germline-derived CDR1 and CDR2 are SGDLS and YYNGEE. V lost 3 bases, J lost 8 bases, and 18 bases lay in between. The CDR3 spans 15 residues.

As for this clone: One end of the junction varies from germline; a read error may be responsible. V and J are TRBV7-7 and TRBJ2-1, with D perhaps TRBD2 (7 bases). This CDR3 is 15 amino acids long. Germline-derived CDR1 and CDR2 are SSHAT and FNYEAQ (reference sequence). This CDR3 is CASSPRLGGRNEQFF. In nucleotides, the CDR3 is TGTGCTAGCAGCCCTCGGCTGGGGGGGCGCAATGAGCAGTTCTTC. Supplemented by reference TRBV7-7 and TRBJ2-1, the full variable domain reads GAGVSQSPRYKVTKRGQDVTLRCDPISSHATLYWYQQALGQGPEFLTYFNYEAQPDKSGLPSDRFSAERPEGSISTLTIQRTEQRDSAMYRCASSPRLGGRNEQFFGPGTRLTVL.

J is TRBJ2-7 and V is TRBV28, with 8 bases identical to TRBD2. The CDR3 consists of 15 residues. V dropped 1 base and J dropped 2; count of bases not matched to a gene: 4. Germline assignment: CDR1 MDHEN and CDR2 SYDVKM. The chain's CDR3 is CASSLSSGGTYEQYF. As DNA, the CDR3 is TGTGCCAGCAGTTTATCCAGCGGGGGTACCTACGAGCAGTACTTC.

The gene calls are TRBV7-2 and TRBJ2-1; tentative D call: TRBD2 (6 bases). There are 17 residues in the CDR3. V was cut by 1 base and J by 10 bases, with 23 bases left in between. Germline CDR1 is SGHTA and CDR2 is FQGNSA. CDR3 sequence: CASSLGKTATSREEQFF. In DNA form, the CDR3 reads TGTGCCAGCAGCTTAGGGAAGACGGCCACTAGTCGGGAGGAGCAGTTCTTC.

This clone has just one count. The chain joins TRBV29-1 to TRBJ1-1, with 7 bases identical to TRBD1. V was clipped by 6 bases and J by 4 bases; unmatched bases: 11. Germline V lookup: CDR1 SQVTM, CDR2 ANQGSEA. The CDR3 has 14 residues. CDR3 sequence (DNA): TGCAGCGTGAAAGAACAGGGGAGGAGCACTGAAGCTTTCTTT. It encodes CSVKEQGRSTEAFF.

This chain uses TRBV19 with TRBJ2-2; 12 bases fit TRBD1. The CDR3 consists of 14 residues. From germline, CDR1 is LNHDA and CDR2 SQIVND (reference sequence). J gave up 7 bases and V 10 bases, and 7 bases lay outside the gene matches. The CDR3 reads CATKGTGGIGELFF. The CDR3 region has the DNA TGTGCCACCAAGGGGACAGGGGGCATCGGGGAGCTGTTTTTT.

The J gene is TRBJ2-3, the V gene TRBV29-1; D gene unclear. This CDR3 is 13 amino acids long. Germline CDR1 reads SQVTM; CDR2 reads ANQGSEA. V was shortened by 4 bases and J by 4 bases, with 12 bases between the two germline ends. CDR3 coding DNA: TGCAGCGTTGCCACGACTGTCCCAGATACGCAGTATTTT. Translated, it gives CSVATTVPDTQYF.

The chain carries TRBV27 and TRBJ2-1; D may be TRBD2 (6 bases). Germline loops: CDR1 MNHEY, CDR2 SMNVEV (reference sequence). This CDR3 is built from 13 residues. Trimming took off 6 bases at V and 7 bases at J, with 13 bases between the two ends. CDR3 DNA: TGTGCCAGCAGGTGGTCGGGGGATAATGAGCAGTTCTTC. It is translated as CASRWSGDNEQFF.

This clone was observed once. The CDR3 nucleotides read TGTGCCAGCAGCCAAAGAGGGGGGCTCTACGAGCAGTACTTC. This translates into CASSQRGGLYEQYF. The rearrangement uses TRBV14 and TRBJ2-7; D may correspond to TRBD1 or TRBD2 (6 bases each). This CDR3 region has 14 residues. V was pared by 2 bases and J by 3 bases, with 11 bases between. Germline assignment: CDR1 SGHDN and CDR2 FVKESK.

The rearrangement joins TRBV28 to TRBJ1-2; D gene uncertain. The CDR3 sequence is 13 residues long. The germline V gene has CDR1 MDHEN and CDR2 SYDVKM. Trimming left V 4 bases short and J 4 bases short, with 10 bases between. The CDR3 spells CASSSGVFYGYTF. The DNA of the CDR3 is TGTGCCAGCAGTTCCGGGGTGTTCTATGGCTACACCTTC.

This clone was observed a single time. CDR3 protein: CASSPRTSGSGETQYF. CDR3 DNA: TGTGCCAGCAGCCCCCGGACTAGCGGGAGTGGAGAGACCCAGTACTTC. The rearrangement links TRBV7-2 to TRBJ2-5; 13 nucleotides agree with TRBD2. J was trimmed by 4 bases and V by 5 bases; bases with no gene match: 7. Germline V gene data show CDR1 as SGHTA and CDR2 as FQGNSA. The CDR3 consists of 16 residues.

This sequence joins TRBV18 and TRBJ2-1, with D perhaps matching TRBD1 (6 bases). The germline gives CDR1 KGHSH, CDR2 LQKENI. This CDR3 is built from 15 residues. V lost 6 bases to trimming and J lost 5 bases, with 17 bases between them. In DNA, the CDR3 is TGTGCCAGCTCTTGGTTGGGGGCGGAGAACAATGAGCAGTTCTTC. Translation gives CASSWLGAENNEQFF. Full variable domain (missing parts from reference TRBV18 and TRBJ2-1): NAGVMQNPRHLVRRRGQEARLRCSPMKGHSHVYWYRQLPEEGLKFMVYLQKENIIDESGMPKERFSAEFPKEGPSILRIQQVVRGDSAAYFCASSWLGAENNEQFFGPGTRLTVL.

The rearrangement links TRBV6-1 to TRBJ1-1; D is unresolved. CDR1 is MNHNS and CDR2 is SASEGT in the germline V gene. This CDR3 comprises 12 residues. V shed 7 bases and J shed 4 bases, with 10 bases lying between them. In DNA, the CDR3 is TGTGCCAGCACCCTTATGCGCACTGAAGCTTTCTTT. It yields the protein CASTLMRTEAFF.